Included here is one T cell receptor beta chain sequence, with context. Its antigen target is currently unknown. Base qualities were left out, and no much larger clone turns up one base away. The sample originates from a study of cytotoxic CD8 clonotypes in ibrutinib-treated CLL (dated by TCRdb to about 2021). With regard to the full study: The cohort was composed of 11 relapsed/refractory and around 15 treatment-naive patients; IGHV unmutated status was identified in under 18 patients. Responses were partial in 24 patients and complete in 2; after median about 63 months follow-up, approximately 15 stayed in remission and roughly twelve progressed. Response samples were obtained after a median of 12 months of treatment, with a range of about 6 to 36 months. On average, each sample yielded around 230,000 productive templates and about 95,000 productive rearrangements. Of the 90 or so participants in the trial, about 25 had longitudinal samples available. Cryopreserved peripheral blood mononuclear cells were obtained before treatment, at response, and at either sustained remission or disease progression. Results and caveats for the whole study, not just this receptor: Baseline clonality was found to be higher than that of age-matched healthy donors and was strongly correlated with circulating CD8+ T-cell counts. Sampling times were not matched between sustained-remission and progressing patients, and lymph node repertoires were not studied. Public clonotypes were found to be uncommon and were observed to contract or remain stable during treatment; the increase in clonality was shown to reflect expansion of private clonotypes at ibrutinib response. Clonality rose at ibrutinib response, remained stable during sustained remission, and dropped back toward baseline at progression.

The cysteine opens and the phenylalanine closes a CDR3 of 16 amino acids. The only DNA kept is the CDR3, 48 bases in frame from the first base. The trim is 4 bases for V and 6 bases for J, with a gap of 18 bases between the germline ends. CDR1 and CDR2 are drawn from the germline V gene: MRHNA, SNTAGT. Roughly 2 micrograms of genomic DNA were extracted from cryopreserved PBMCs for TCR beta library preparation. High-throughput TCR beta sequencing was performed on longitudinal blood samples from CLL patients receiving ibrutinib monotherapy. Patients were enrolled in a phase 2 open-label single-center ibrutinib monotherapy trial. On a MiSeq, deep resolution sequencing aimed for a depth between 1 in 1 million and 1 in 200,000 T cells, with each clonotype covered around 9.2x on average. The immunoSEQ hsTCRB Kit was used to generate TCR beta libraries. The study's processing was this. Data were analyzed with ImmunoSEQ Data Assistant and ImmunoSEQ Analyzer, with V, D and J genes assigned per IMGT definitions. Clonality, which ranges from 0 to 1, was calculated by subtracting the normalized Shannon entropy of productive rearrangement frequencies from one. Public clonotype analysis was restricted to overrepresented clonotypes comprising at least 0.05% of each patient's repertoire. Fewer than 15 repertoires from age-matched healthy donors, obtained from immuneACCESS, served as clonality controls. TCRdb obtained this table from immuneACCESS and retained in-frame rearrangements with V and J assigned. These tables miss some clones; where compared with another copy, unresolved V genes account for less than half of the shortfall, and the remainder is unexplained. The DNA gave D and trimming, while V, J and clone size come from that table. Present in this sample are approximately 80,000 clones, about 86% of which were seen just once. Around 5.4% of the sample belongs to the ten largest clones.

The sequence was obtained from a human donor with chronic lymphocytic leukemia. The chain is assembled from TRBV6-4 and TRBJ2-2, and possibly TRBD2, on 7 matching bases. Source: PBMCs, taken before ibrutinib treatment. CDR3 reads: CASSASRGGDAGELFF. The DNA is TGTGCCAGCAGTGCCTCCCGCGGGGGCGACGCCGGGGAGCTGTTTTTT.